This TCR beta chain is drawn from a study of T cell repertoires in cytomegalovirus infection. Study details: Recently identified HLA-C-restricted CMV epitopes were among the peptides used.

This clonotype was observed a few times. The antigen is unknown. Findings and limits, study-wide: Identification of carriers of CMV plus the relevant HLA was achieved through cumulative public TCR beta family frequency. HLA-C-restricted TCR beta clonotypes specific for CMV led the ex vivo response.

TCRdb independently ran MiXCR on the reads; one entry per CDR3 protein. The sample lists 700,000 to 900,000 distinct CDR3 sequences, just under 30% seen once, with around 14% in the top ten. Germline CDR1 and CDR2: MNHEY and SVGEGT. J gave up 0 bases and V 2 bases, and 12 bases lay outside the gene matches. The CDR3 is made up of 18 amino acids. The chain links TRBV6-2 or TRBV6-3 to TRBJ1-1, with TRBD1 identical over 7 bases. The sequencing used cultured CD8+ T cells from PBMCs, collected from culture after CMV antigen stimulation. The receptor was isolated from a human donor in good health (CMV status not recorded). Some clones in this sample may be carry-over from other donors' samples. The CDR3 spells CASSYEVKWGQLNTEAFF. CDR3 in DNA: TGTGCCAGCAGTTACGAGGTCAAGTGGGGACAGTTGAACACTGAAGCTTTCTTT.